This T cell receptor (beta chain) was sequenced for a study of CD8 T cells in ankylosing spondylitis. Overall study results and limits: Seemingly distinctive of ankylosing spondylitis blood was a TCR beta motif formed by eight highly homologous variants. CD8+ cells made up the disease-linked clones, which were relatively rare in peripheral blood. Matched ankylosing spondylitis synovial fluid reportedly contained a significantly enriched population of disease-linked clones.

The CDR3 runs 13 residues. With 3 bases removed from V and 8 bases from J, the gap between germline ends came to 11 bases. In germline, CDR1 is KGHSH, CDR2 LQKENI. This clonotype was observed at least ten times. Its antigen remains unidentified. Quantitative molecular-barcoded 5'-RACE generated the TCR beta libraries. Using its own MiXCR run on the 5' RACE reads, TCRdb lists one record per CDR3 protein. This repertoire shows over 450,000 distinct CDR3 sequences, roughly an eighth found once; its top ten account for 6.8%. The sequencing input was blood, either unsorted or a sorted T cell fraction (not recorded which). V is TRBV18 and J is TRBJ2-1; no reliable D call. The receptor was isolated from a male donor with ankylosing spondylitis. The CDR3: CASSPRLLDEQFF. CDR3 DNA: TGTGCCAGCTCACCTCGGCTCCTCGATGAGCAGTTCTTC.